This T cell receptor beta chain was observed in a study of blood T cell repertoires in COVID-19. CDR3 length: 16 residues. Some clones are missing from TCRdb's copy, which holds only in-frame ones; the method was immunoSEQ multiplex PCR. This sample has approximately 280,000 clones; 86% occur once, and the top ten carry 2.1%. This rearrangement joins TRBV12-1 to TRBJ2-4; TRBD1 is the table's D call, not checked against the DNA. TRBV12-1 is a recognized pseudogene. Sequenced material: peripheral blood. The sequence was collected from a woman in her thirties who had recovered from COVID-19. CDR3 DNA: TGTGCCAGCAGCTGGCCGGGACAAGCGGCCAAAAACATTCAGTACTTC. Translation: CASSWPGQAAKNIQYF.